The rows below give T cell receptor beta chains drawn from one sample of a study of T-cell memory formation after mild COVID-19. TCRdb re-derived calls from the 5' RACE reads in MiXCR, one entry per CDR3 protein. Of 470,000 or so distinct CDR3 sequences listed, 15% to 20% are singletons. The sample was PBMCs or a T cell subset sorted from them (not recorded which). The receptors were gathered from an adult woman who had mild COVID-19 (a few samples of this study predate the infection). Cell type and time point are not known. The CDR3 runs from the conserved cysteine through the conserved F or W. The D gene is left open where the match is weak. Part of the rows lack a size; the others show once, few, many or a class for expanded clones.

TRBJ2-1	15	TRBV5-6	.	few	CASSLGVRPPNEQFF	TGTGCCAGCAGCTTGGGGGTTAGACCCCCAAATGAGCAGTTCTTC
TRBJ2-6	16	TRBV7-2	.	.	CASSPRTISGANVLTF	TGTGCCAGCAGCCCCCGGACTATCTCTGGGGCCAACGTCCTGACTTTC
TRBJ2-3	15	TRBV14	.	.	CASSQVGGITDTQYF	TGTGCCAGCAGCCAAGTCGGGGGAATCACAGATACGCAGTATTTT
TRBJ2-3	14	TRBV2	TRBD1	few	CASSPDRVTDTQYF	TGTGCCAGCAGCCCCGACAGGGTAACAGATACGCAGTATTTT
TRBJ2-7	17	TRBV5-1	TRBD2	.	CASSHHEAGTSGSEQYF	TGCGCCAGCAGCCATCATGAGGCTGGGACTAGCGGGAGCGAGCAGTACTTC
TRBJ1-2	15	TRBV2	TRBD1	.	CASTPGQGVNYGYTF	TGTGCCAGCACCCCGGGACAGGGGGTTAACTATGGCTACACCTTC
TRBJ2-7	17	TRBV10-3	.	few	CAISELIAVQVSYEQYF	TGTGCCATCAGTGAGCTAATTGCCGTACAGGTCTCCTACGAGCAGTACTTC
TRBJ1-1	17	TRBV30	.	few	CAWSVLGFGDTNTEAFF	TGTGCCTGGAGTGTACTAGGATTCGGGGACACGAACACTGAAGCTTTCTTT
TRBJ2-3	20	TRBV7-9	TRBD2	.	CASSSPLAGGPMAFTDTQYF	TGTGCCAGCAGCTCGCCATTAGCGGGGGGGCCTATGGCGTTTACAGATACGCAGTATTTT
TRBJ2-7	12	TRBV5-1	TRBD2	.	CATRAGEGEQYF	TGCGCCACCAGAGCGGGAGAAGGCGAGCAGTACTTC
TRBJ1-5	17	TRBV4-3	.	.	CARACAPRGIINQPQHF	TGCGCCAGGGCTTGTGCCCCCAGGGGTATTATCAATCAGCCCCAGCATTTT
TRBJ1-2	15	TRBV30	TRBD1	.	CAWSYLGGQGNGYTF	TGTGCCTGGAGTTACCTCGGGGGACAGGGTAATGGCTACACCTTC
TRBJ2-3	12	TRBV12-5	.	.	CASGLDVGRLGF	TGTGCTAGTGGTTTAGATGTTGGCAGATTGGGGTTT
TRBJ2-1	17	TRBV5-1	.	few	CASSLAGSQGVYNEQFF	TGCGCCAGCAGCTTGGCCGGGAGTCAGGGAGTCTACAATGAGCAGTTCTTC
TRBJ2-5	14	TRBV30	.	few	CAWSVGGSVETQYF	TGTGCCTGGAGTGTCGGAGGGTCAGTGGAGACCCAGTACTTC
TRBJ2-1	17	TRBV11-2	TRBD1	many	CASSLGSVWTGQNEQFF	TGTGCCAGCAGCTTAGGAAGTGTCTGGACAGGGCAGAATGAGCAGTTCTTC
TRBJ2-5	17	TRBV3-1	TRBD2	.	CASSPGLAGGTQETQYF	TGTGCCAGCAGCCCGGGACTAGCGGGGGGTACCCAAGAGACCCAGTACTTC
TRBJ2-7	15	TRBV7-9	TRBD2	many	CASSSLAGGSYEQYF	TGTGCCAGCAGCTCCCTCGCGGGAGGGTCCTACGAGCAGTACTTC
TRBJ2-1	15	TRBV20-1	TRBD1	.	CSASPMGTGNNEQFF	TGCAGTGCTAGCCCTATGGGGACAGGGAACAATGAGCAGTTCTTC
TRBJ2-3	15	TRBV13	TRBD1	.	CASSPRGQAKDTQYF	TGTGCCAGCAGCCCAAGGGGACAGGCGAAGGATACGCAGTATTTT
TRBJ2-1	15	TRBV4-3	.	few	CASSQVPGVNNEQFF	TGCGCCAGCAGCCAAGTGCCCGGGGTGAACAATGAGCAGTTCTTC
TRBJ2-7	13	TRBV12-3/TRBV12-4	TRBD2	.	CASTTGRSYEQYF	TGTGCCAGCACCACCGGGAGGTCCTACGAGCAGTACTTC
TRBJ1-2	18	TRBV7-9	.	.	CASSLARAPWRGDYGYTF	TGTGCCAGCAGCTTAGCCCGGGCCCCTTGGCGGGGGGACTATGGCTACACCTTC
TRBJ2-7	15	TRBV29-1	.	few	CSVVGSSSPSYEQYF	TGCAGCGTTGTGGGCTCGTCTAGCCCCTCCTACGAGCAGTACTTC
TRBJ2-1	13	TRBV7-9	TRBD1	.	CASSPNRGNEQFF	TGTGCCAGCAGTCCGAACAGGGGCAATGAGCAGTTCTTC
TRBJ2-3	15	TRBV12-3/TRBV12-4	.	.	CASSFPAGGTDTQYF	TGTGCCAGCAGCTTTCCCGCTGGGGGCACAGATACGCAGTATTTT
TRBJ2-7	16	TRBV29-1	TRBD1	.	CSARLAGTGDYYEQYF	TGCAGCGCGCGACTAGCCGGGACAGGGGACTACTACGAGCAGTACTTC
TRBJ1-1	13	TRBV7-6	.	.	CASTLAVGTEAFF	TGTGCCAGCACCCTCGCAGTGGGCACTGAAGCTTTCTTT
TRBJ1-3	11	TRBV29-1	.	few	CSVRVGNTIYF	TGCAGCGTTCGGGTCGGAAACACCATATATTTT
TRBJ2-2	16	TRBV3-1	TRBD1	many	CASSQGSGTAPGELFF	TGTGCCAGCAGCCAAGGCTCCGGGACAGCCCCCGGGGAGCTGTTTTTT
TRBJ1-1	13	TRBV29-1	.	.	CSVERRMNTEAFF	TGCAGCGTTGAAAGACGGATGAACACTGAAGCTTTCTTT
TRBJ2-1	14	TRBV6-2/TRBV6-3	.	few	CASSYRFFGDEQFF	TGTGCCAGCAGTTATCGATTTTTTGGGGATGAGCAGTTCTTC
TRBJ1-5	14	TRBV7-9	.	.	CASSKDSRGHMTHF	TGTGCCAGCAGCAAGGACAGTAGGGGACATATGACCCATTTT
TRBJ2-5	15	TRBV9	TRBD2	few	CASSVGTSGGETQYF	TGTGCCAGCAGCGTAGGGACTAGCGGGGGAGAGACCCAGTACTTC
TRBJ1-1	13	TRBV18	TRBD1	few	CASSPDRVAEAFF	TGTGCCAGCTCACCTGACAGGGTCGCTGAAGCTTTCTTT
TRBJ1-4	12	TRBV6-1	.	.	CAIIDTSEKLFF	TGTGCCATCATTGACACATCTGAAAAACTGTTTTTT
TRBJ1-1	15	TRBV7-2	TRBD1	.	CASSRLGQGNTEAFF	TGTGCCAGCAGCCGACTCGGACAGGGGAACACTGAAGCTTTCTTT
TRBJ2-3	17	TRBV4-1	TRBD2	.	CASSQDRGVAGGDTQYF	TGCGCCAGCAGCCAAGATCGAGGAGTAGCGGGGGGTGATACGCAGTATTTT
TRBJ2-7	14	TRBV12-3/TRBV12-4	TRBD1	.	CASSSGQGDYEQYF	TGTGCCAGCAGTTCGGGACAGGGCGACTACGAGCAGTACTTC
TRBJ2-2	15	TRBV7-8	.	few	CASSLGTGSTGELFF	TGTGCCAGCAGCTTAGGGACGGGAAGCACCGGGGAGCTGTTTTTT
TRBJ1-5	15	TRBV7-3	.	.	CASSSDLNLNQPQHF	TGTGCCAGCAGCTCCGACTTGAATCTCAATCAGCCCCAGCATTTT
TRBJ1-1	14	TRBV12-3/TRBV12-4	.	.	CASRFSGQNTEAFF	TGTGCCAGCCGGTTCTCAGGGCAGAACACTGAAGCTTTCTTT
TRBJ2-1	15	TRBV24-1	.	.	CATSESTWVLNEQFF	TGTGCCACCAGTGAATCGACCTGGGTTCTCAATGAGCAGTTCTTC
TRBJ1-1	12	TRBV20-1	.	few	CSASWVQGRAFF	TGCAGTGCTAGTTGGGTACAGGGCAGAGCTTTCTTT
TRBJ1-2	12	TRBV29-1	.	few	CSVEGQSNGYTF	TGCAGCGTTGAAGGACAGTCCAATGGCTACACCTTC
TRBJ2-2	15	TRBV15	.	.	CATSKSLPNTGELFF	TGTGCCACCAGTAAATCACTACCAAACACCGGGGAGCTGTTTTTT